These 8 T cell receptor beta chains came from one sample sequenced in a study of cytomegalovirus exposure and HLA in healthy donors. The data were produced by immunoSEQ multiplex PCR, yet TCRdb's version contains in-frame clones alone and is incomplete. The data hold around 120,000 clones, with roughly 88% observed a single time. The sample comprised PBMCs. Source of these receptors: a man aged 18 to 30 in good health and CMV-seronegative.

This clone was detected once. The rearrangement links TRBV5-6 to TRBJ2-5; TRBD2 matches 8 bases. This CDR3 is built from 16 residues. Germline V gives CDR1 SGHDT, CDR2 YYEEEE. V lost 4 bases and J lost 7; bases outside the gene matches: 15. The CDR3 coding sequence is TGTGCCAGCAGCCCCCGCGGGGGGACCCCAGATGGGACCCAGTACTTC. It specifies CASSPRGGTPDGTQYF.

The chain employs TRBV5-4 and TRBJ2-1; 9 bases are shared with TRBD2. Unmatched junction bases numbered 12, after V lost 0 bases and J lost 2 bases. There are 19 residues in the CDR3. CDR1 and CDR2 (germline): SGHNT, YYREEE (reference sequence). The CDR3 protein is CASSLGTSVHMFAYNEQFF. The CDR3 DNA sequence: TGTGCCAGCAGCTTGGGGACTAGCGTCCACATGTTTGCCTACAATGAGCAGTTCTTC. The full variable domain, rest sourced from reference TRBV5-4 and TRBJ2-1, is ETGVTQSPTHLIKTRGQQVTLRCSSQSGHNTVSWYQQALGQGPQFIFQYYREEENGRGNFPPRFSGLQFPNYSSELNVNALELDDSALYLCASSLGTSVHMFAYNEQFFGPGTRLTVL.

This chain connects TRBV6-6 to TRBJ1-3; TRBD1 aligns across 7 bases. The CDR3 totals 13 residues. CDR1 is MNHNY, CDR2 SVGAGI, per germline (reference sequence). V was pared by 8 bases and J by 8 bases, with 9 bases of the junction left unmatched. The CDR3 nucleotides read TGTGCCAGCTCCCACGGGCAGGGGGACACCATATATTTT. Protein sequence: CASSHGQGDTIYF.

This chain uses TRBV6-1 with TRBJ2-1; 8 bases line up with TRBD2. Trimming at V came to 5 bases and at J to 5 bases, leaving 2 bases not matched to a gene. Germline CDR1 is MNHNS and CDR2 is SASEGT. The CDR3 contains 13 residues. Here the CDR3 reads CASSKGLDNEQFF. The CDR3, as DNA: TGTGCCAGCAGTAAGGGACTAGACAATGAGCAGTTCTTC.

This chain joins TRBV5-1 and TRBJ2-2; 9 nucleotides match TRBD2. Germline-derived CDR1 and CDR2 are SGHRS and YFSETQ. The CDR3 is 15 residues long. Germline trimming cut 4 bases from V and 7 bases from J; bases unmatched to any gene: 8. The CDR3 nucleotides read TGCGCCAGCAGCCCCAATAGCGGGGGAGGCGGGGAGCTGTTTTTT. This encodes CASSPNSGGGGELFF.

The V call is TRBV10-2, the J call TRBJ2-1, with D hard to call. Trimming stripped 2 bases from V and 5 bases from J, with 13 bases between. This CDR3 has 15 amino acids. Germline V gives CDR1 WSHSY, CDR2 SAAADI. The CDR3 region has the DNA TGCGCCAGCAGTGAGGTGCGGTCCGGCAACAATGAGCAGTTCTTC. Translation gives CASSEVRSGNNEQFF.

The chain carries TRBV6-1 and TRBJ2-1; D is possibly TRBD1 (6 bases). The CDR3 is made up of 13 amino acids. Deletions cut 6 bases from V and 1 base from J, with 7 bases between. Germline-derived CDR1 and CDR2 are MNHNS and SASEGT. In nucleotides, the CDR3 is TGTGCCAGCAGGGACAGATCCTACAATGAGCAGTTCTTC. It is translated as CASRDRSYNEQFF.

The CDR3 DNA sequence: TGTGCCAGCACCCCAGGGACAGTAAACACTGAAGCTTTCTTT. Encoded protein: CASTPGTVNTEAFF. The chain employs TRBV7-6 and TRBJ1-1, with TRBD1 identical over 7 bases. CDR3 length: 14 residues. Germline V lookup: CDR1 SGHVS, CDR2 FNYEAQ. The junction had 7 bases not matched to a gene; V was cut back by 7 bases and J by 2 bases.